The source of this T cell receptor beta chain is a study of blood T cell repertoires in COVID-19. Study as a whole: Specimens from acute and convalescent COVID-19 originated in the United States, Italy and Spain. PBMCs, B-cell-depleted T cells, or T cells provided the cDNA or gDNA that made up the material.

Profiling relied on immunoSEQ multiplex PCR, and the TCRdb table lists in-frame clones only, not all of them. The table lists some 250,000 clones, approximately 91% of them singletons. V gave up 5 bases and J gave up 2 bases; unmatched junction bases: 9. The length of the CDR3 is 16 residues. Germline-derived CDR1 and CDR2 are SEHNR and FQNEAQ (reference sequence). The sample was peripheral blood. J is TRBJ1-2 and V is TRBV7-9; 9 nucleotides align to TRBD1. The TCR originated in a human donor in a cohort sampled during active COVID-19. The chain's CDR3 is CASSPGTGILNYGYTF. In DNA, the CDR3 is TGTGCCAGCAGCCCCGGGACAGGGATACTAAACTATGGCTACACCTTC.